Listed below are T cell receptor beta chains from one sample, sequenced in a study of blood T cell repertoires in COVID-19. Method: immunoSEQ multiplex PCR; TCRdb's copy keeps in-frame clones and lacks some. The data contain around 400,000 clones, approximately 90% of them seen just once; the ten biggest clones take up about 0.78%. The specimen was PBMCs or T cells enriched from blood (not recorded which). The receptor source for this set is a woman between 35 and 50 years old who had been exposed to COVID-19. CDR3s include the opening cysteine and the closing phenylalanine or tryptophan. D genes are given only for firm matches. Size values are once, few and many counts, or a class for expanded clones, and some rows have none.

CDR3: CASSSWTGENIQYF; DNA: TGTGCCAGCAGCTCGTGGACAGGGGAGAACATTCAGTACTTC; size: -; V: TRBV7-3; D: TRBD1; J: TRBJ2-4; length: 14
CDR3: CASARLAGSTDTQYF; DNA: TGTGCCAGCGCAAGACTAGCGGGTAGCACAGATACGCAGTATTTT; size: -; V: TRBV6-5; D: TRBD2; J: TRBJ2-3; length: 15
CDR3: CASSGSSGGAYEQYF; DNA: TGTGCCAGCTCAGGCTCTAGCGGGGGGGCCTACGAGCAGTACTTC; size: -; V: TRBV18; D: TRBD2; J: TRBJ2-7; length: 15
CDR3: CSVEVGVGEKLFF; DNA: TGCAGCGTTGAAGTAGGGGTTGGTGAAAAACTGTTTTTT; size: -; V: TRBV29-1; D: -; J: TRBJ1-4; length: 13
CDR3: CASSSGGQGRTEAFF; DNA: TGTGCCAGCAGCTCGGGGGGACAGGGTCGGACTGAAGCTTTCTTT; size: -; V: TRBV7-8; D: TRBD1; J: TRBJ1-1; length: 15
CDR3: CASSRDRGDGYTF; DNA: TGTGCCAGCAGCCGTGACAGAGGTGATGGCTACACCTTC; size: few; V: TRBV9; D: -; J: TRBJ1-2; length: 13
CDR3: CASSLAGRSQPGELFF; DNA: TGTGCCAGCAGCTTAGCGGGCAGGTCTCAACCCGGGGAGCTGTTTTTT; size: -; V: TRBV7-8; D: -; J: TRBJ2-2; length: 16
CDR3: CASSEGLALSLHTQYF; DNA: TGTGCCAGCAGCGAGGGACTAGCCTTGAGCCTCCATACGCAGTATTTT; size: -; V: TRBV9; D: TRBD2; J: TRBJ2-3; length: 16
CDR3: CASSSDSNYGYTF; DNA: TGTGCCAGCAGCTCAGACAGCAACTATGGCTACACCTTC; size: -; V: TRBV7-2; D: -; J: TRBJ1-2; length: 13
CDR3: CASSTGTGMHNEQFF; DNA: TGTGCTAGCAGCACCGGGACAGGGATGCACAATGAGCAGTTCTTC; size: -; V: TRBV7-7; D: TRBD1; J: TRBJ2-1; length: 15
CDR3: CASSSWGRGNTEAFF; DNA: TGTGCCAGCAGCTCGTGGGGGAGGGGGAACACTGAAGCTTTCTTT; size: -; V: TRBV5-4; D: -; J: TRBJ1-1; length: 15
CDR3: CASKGQSF; DNA: TGTGCCAGCAAAGGACAGTCCTTC; size: -; V: TRBV6-4; D: -; J: TRBJ1-2; length: 8
CDR3: CSARDGYEQFF; DNA: TGCAGTGCTAGAGATGGCTATGAGCAGTTCTTC; size: -; V: TRBV20-1; D: -; J: TRBJ2-1; length: 11
CDR3: CASSYGQLASNGYTF; DNA: TGCGCCAGCAGCTACGGACAGTTGGCTTCGAATGGCTACACCTTC; size: -; V: TRBV5-1; D: -; J: TRBJ1-2; length: 15
CDR3: CATSDSGTGIGNQPQHF; DNA: TGTGCCACCAGTGATTCTGGGACAGGGATCGGCAATCAGCCCCAGCATTTT; size: -; V: TRBV24-1; D: TRBD1; J: TRBJ1-5; length: 17
CDR3: CAWTPRGTLLRTEAFF; DNA: TGTGCCTGGACCCCCCGGGGGACCCTCTTGAGGACTGAAGCTTTCTTT; size: once; V: TRBV30; D: -; J: TRBJ1-1; length: 16
CDR3: CASSESGGWRPQHF; DNA: TGTGCCAGCAGTGAATCAGGGGGCTGGCGGCCCCAGCATTTT; size: once; V: TRBV2; D: TRBD1; J: TRBJ1-5; length: 14
CDR3: CASSQTELAGGPDTQYF; DNA: TGTGCCAGCAGCCAAACGGAGCTAGCGGGAGGGCCCGATACGCAGTATTTT; size: -; V: TRBV3-1/TRBV3-2; D: TRBD2; J: TRBJ2-3; length: 17
CDR3: CASSFLQNNYGYTF; DNA: TGTGCCAGCAGCTTTCTGCAGAATAACTATGGCTACACCTTC; size: -; V: TRBV5-4; D: -; J: TRBJ1-2; length: 14
CDR3: CAWSGDRDRVSPLHF; DNA: TGTGCCTGGAGTGGAGACCGGGACAGGGTTTCACCCCTCCACTTT; size: -; V: TRBV30; D: TRBD1; J: TRBJ1-6; length: 15
CDR3: CASSPRTGAYNEQFF; DNA: TGTGCCAGCAGCCCACGGACAGGGGCCTACAATGAGCAGTTCTTC; size: once; V: TRBV5-4; D: TRBD1; J: TRBJ2-1; length: 15
CDR3: CASSVRGGASSPLHF; DNA: TGTGCCAGCAGCGTCCGAGGGGGCGCAAGTTCACCCCTCCACTTT; size: -; V: TRBV9; D: TRBD1; J: TRBJ1-6; length: 15
CDR3: CASKHTSGSYNEQFF; DNA: TGTGCCAGCAAACACACTAGCGGGAGCTACAATGAGCAGTTCTTC; size: once; V: TRBV11-3; D: TRBD2; J: TRBJ2-1; length: 15
CDR3: CSGRRDDGELFF; DNA: TGCAGCGGGCGGCGGGATGACGGGGAGCTGTTTTTT; size: -; V: TRBV29-1; D: -; J: TRBJ2-2; length: 12
CDR3: CASSPPEGGNTIYF; DNA: TGTGCCAGCTCACCACCGGAGGGTGGAAACACCATATATTTT; size: -; V: TRBV18; D: -; J: TRBJ1-3; length: 14
CDR3: CASSPAGKVEPYNEQFF; DNA: TGTGCCAGCAGCCCGGCAGGGAAAGTGGAACCTTACAATGAGCAGTTCTTC; size: -; V: TRBV5-6; D: -; J: TRBJ2-1; length: 17
CDR3: CASGLRQGVAIHYGYTF; DNA: TGTGCTAGTGGTTTAAGGCAGGGGGTGGCCATCCACTATGGCTACACCTTC; size: -; V: TRBV12-5; D: TRBD1; J: TRBJ1-2; length: 17
CDR3: CASSLRRGMNTEAFF; DNA: TGTGCCAGCAGTTTAAGGAGGGGAATGAACACTGAAGCTTTCTTT; size: -; V: TRBV27; D: -; J: TRBJ1-1; length: 15
CDR3: CASSRSSGGIHQETQYF; DNA: TGTGCCAGCAGCAGGTCTAGCGGGGGCATCCATCAAGAGACCCAGTACTTC; size: -; V: TRBV3-1/TRBV3-2; D: TRBD2; J: TRBJ2-5; length: 17
CDR3: CASSSQPGLGSYEQYF; DNA: TGTGCCAGCAGCTCACAACCGGGACTCGGCTCCTACGAGCAGTACTTC; size: -; V: TRBV7-9; D: -; J: TRBJ2-7; length: 16
CDR3: CASSRTTYEQYF; DNA: TGTGCCAGCAGTCGTACCACTTACGAGCAGTACTTC; size: -; V: TRBV7-2; D: -; J: TRBJ2-7; length: 12
CDR3: CASSFQGQQPQHF; DNA: TGTGCCAGTAGTTTCCAGGGGCAACAGCCCCAGCATTTT; size: -; V: TRBV19; D: -; J: TRBJ1-5; length: 13
CDR3: CASSAGLAGNNEQFF; DNA: TGTGCCAGCAGCGCGGGACTAGCGGGGAACAATGAGCAGTTCTTC; size: once; V: TRBV7-2; D: TRBD2; J: TRBJ2-1; length: 15
CDR3: CASRTQYQETQYF; DNA: TGTGCCAGCAGGACTCAGTACCAAGAGACCCAGTACTTC; size: -; V: TRBV12-3/TRBV12-4; D: -; J: TRBJ2-5; length: 13
CDR3: CASSRWGPSGNTIYF; DNA: TGTGCCAGTAGTAGATGGGGGCCATCTGGAAACACCATATATTTT; size: -; V: TRBV19; D: -; J: TRBJ1-3; length: 15
CDR3: CASSPLLRDPQIF; DNA: TGTGCCAGCTCACCACTACTGCGGGACCCGCAGATCTTT; size: -; V: TRBV18; D: -; J: TRBJ1-1; length: 13
CDR3: CASSLQRGYGYTF; DNA: TGTGCCAGCAGCTTACAAAGGGGCTATGGCTACACCTTC; size: -; V: TRBV5-6; D: -; J: TRBJ1-2; length: 13
CDR3: CASSISSQGYEAGELFF; DNA: TGTGCCAGCAGCATAAGCAGCCAGGGGTATGAAGCCGGGGAGCTGTTTTTT; size: few; V: TRBV21-1; D: -; J: TRBJ2-2; length: 17
CDR3: CASSLTRSYEQYF; DNA: TGTGCCAGTAGTCTCACAAGATCCTACGAGCAGTACTTC; size: -; V: TRBV19; D: -; J: TRBJ2-7; length: 13
CDR3: CASSLYTGQGPTEAFF; DNA: TGTGCCAGCAGTTTATATACGGGACAGGGCCCCACTGAAGCTTTCTTT; size: -; V: TRBV28; D: TRBD1; J: TRBJ1-1; length: 16
CDR3: CASSLPPTVEGANYGYTF; DNA: TGTGCCAGCAGTCTACCCCCGACAGTCGAAGGGGCTAACTATGGCTACACCTTC; size: -; V: TRBV27; D: -; J: TRBJ1-2; length: 18
CDR3: CSVAVSTDTQYF; DNA: TGCAGCGTTGCCGTAAGCACAGATACGCAGTATTTT; size: -; V: TRBV29-1; D: -; J: TRBJ2-3; length: 12
CDR3: CASSRTGEYYGYTF; DNA: TGCGCCAGCAGCCGGACAGGGGAATACTATGGCTACACCTTC; size: once; V: TRBV5-1; D: TRBD1; J: TRBJ1-2; length: 14
CDR3: CASSQGARGNQPQHF; DNA: TGTGCCAGCAGCCAGGGGGCGCGGGGCAATCAGCCCCAGCATTTT; size: few; V: TRBV3-1/TRBV3-2; D: -; J: TRBJ1-5; length: 15
CDR3: CSVVVPNSYGYTF; DNA: TGCAGCGTTGTCGTGCCAAACAGTTATGGCTACACCTTC; size: once; V: TRBV29-1; D: -; J: TRBJ1-2; length: 13
CDR3: CASSEARGRGAEKLFF; DNA: TGTGCCAGCAGTGAAGCGCGAGGCAGGGGAGCTGAAAAACTGTTTTTT; size: -; V: TRBV6-1; D: -; J: TRBJ1-4; length: 16
CDR3: CASSLDYTGELFF; DNA: TGTGCCAGCAGCTTAGACTACACCGGGGAGCTGTTTTTT; size: -; V: TRBV7-3; D: -; J: TRBJ2-2; length: 13
CDR3: CASSPPFGESGQGLPGANVLTF; DNA: TGTGCCAGCTCACCACCCTTTGGAGAATCGGGACAGGGACTACCTGGGGCCAACGTCCTGACTTTC; size: -; V: TRBV18; D: TRBD1; J: TRBJ2-6; length: 22
CDR3: CASSSVQFGTTEAFF; DNA: TGTGCCAGCAGTTCCGTTCAGTTCGGGACAACTGAAGCTTTCTTT; size: -; V: TRBV27; D: -; J: TRBJ1-1; length: 15
CDR3: CASSQSGGSNQPQHF; DNA: TGCGCCAGCAGTCAATCAGGGGGCAGCAATCAGCCCCAGCATTTT; size: -; V: TRBV23-1; D: TRBD1; J: TRBJ1-5; length: 15
CDR3: CASSVATQGNGYTF; DNA: TGTGCCAGCAGCGTAGCTACACAGGGAAATGGCTACACCTTC; size: -; V: TRBV9; D: -; J: TRBJ1-2; length: 14
CDR3: CASSFRGSGYTF; DNA: TGTGCCAGCAGTTTCCGGGGTAGTGGCTACACCTTC; size: -; V: TRBV12-3/TRBV12-4; D: -; J: TRBJ1-2; length: 12
CDR3: CATSTVTAPIAQYF; DNA: TGTGCCACCAGCACGGTGACAGCCCCGATTGCGCAGTATTTT; size: -; V: TRBV15; D: -; J: TRBJ2-3; length: 14
CDR3: CASSIVTGTTEAFF; DNA: TGTGCCAGTAGTATTGTGACAGGGACCACTGAAGCTTTCTTT; size: -; V: TRBV19; D: TRBD1; J: TRBJ1-1; length: 14
CDR3: CASGRQMNTEAFF; DNA: TGTGCCAGCGGCCGACAGATGAACACTGAAGCTTTCTTT; size: -; V: TRBV11-3; D: -; J: TRBJ1-1; length: 13